This T cell receptor beta chain was retrieved from a study of blood T cell repertoires in COVID-19. Sequenced by immunoSEQ multiplex PCR; TCRdb stores in-frame clones only, minus some. Among over 120,000 clones listed, approximately 84% were seen once. Unmatched junction bases numbered 5, after V lost 5 bases and J lost 1 base. The CDR3 runs 16 residues. From germline, CDR1 is SGHNT and CDR2 YENEEA. This sequence was found in a human donor with acute or convalescent COVID-19. The donor label of this sample is uncertain. V is TRBV11-3 and J is TRBJ1-1; TRBD1 agrees at 12 bases. Sequenced sample: peripheral blood. The CDR3: CASSHGTGGANTEAFF. As DNA, the CDR3 is TGTGCCAGCAGCCACGGGACAGGGGGCGCGAACACTGAAGCTTTCTTT.